This is a list of T cell receptor beta chains from one sample in a study of T cells in Graves' hyperthyroidism and ophthalmopathy. One entry per CDR3 protein results from TCRdb running MiXCR on the multiplex PCR reads. The sample contains about 840,000 distinct CDR3 sequences, around 39% of which appear only once. The sample was blood. The receptors were sampled from a man between 18 and 29 years old with Graves' hyperthyroidism. CDR3s include the opening cysteine and the closing phenylalanine or tryptophan. D genes are given only for firm matches. Clone sizes are given selectively: once, few, many, or a class where the clone is expanded.

CDR3 protein: CASSFYSGDYEQYF
CDR3 DNA: TGTGCCAGCAGTTTTTACAGCGGCGACTACGAGCAGTACTTC
clone size: -
D gene: -
V gene: TRBV28
J gene: TRBJ2-7

CDR3 protein: CASSQARANYGYTF
CDR3 DNA: TGTGCCAGCAGCCAGGCACGGGCGAACTATGGCTACACCTTC
clone size: many
D gene: -
V gene: TRBV14
J gene: TRBJ1-2

CDR3 protein: CASSLGSWSEGAFF
CDR3 DNA: TGTGCCAGCAGCTTGGGGTCGTGGTCCGAGGGGGCTTTCTTT
clone size: few
D gene: -
V gene: TRBV5-6
J gene: TRBJ1-1

CDR3 protein: CASSPLSRGDEKLFF
CDR3 DNA: TGTGCCAGCAGTCCCCTCAGCAGGGGGGATGAAAAACTGTTTTTT
clone size: -
D gene: TRBD1
V gene: TRBV25-1
J gene: TRBJ1-4

CDR3 protein: CASYRRDRGETQYF
CDR3 DNA: TGTGCCAGCTATCGCCGGGACAGGGGAGAGACCCAGTACTTC
clone size: -
D gene: TRBD1
V gene: TRBV5-4
J gene: TRBJ2-5

CDR3 protein: CASSEEGGTEAFF
CDR3 DNA: TGTGCCAGCAGTGAAGAGGGGGGCACTGAAGCTTTCTTT
clone size: many
D gene: -
V gene: TRBV2
J gene: TRBJ1-1

CDR3 protein: CASSYGGGDEQYF
CDR3 DNA: TGTGCCAGCAGTTATGGAGGGGGCGACGAGCAGTACTTC
clone size: -
D gene: -
V gene: TRBV7-6
J gene: TRBJ2-7

CDR3 protein: CASRRSANTRELFF
CDR3 DNA: TGCGCCAGCAGGAGGTCGGCGAACACCAGGGAGCTGTTTTTT
clone size: -
D gene: -
V gene: TRBV5-1
J gene: TRBJ2-2

CDR3 protein: CASSLTPIGQENYGYTF
CDR3 DNA: TGTGCCAGCAGCCTAACCCCTATCGGACAGGAGAACTATGGCTACACCTTC
clone size: many
D gene: TRBD1
V gene: TRBV9
J gene: TRBJ1-2

CDR3 protein: CSARDTHGTAYQPQHF
CDR3 DNA: TGCAGTGCTAGAGATACCCACGGGACAGCTTACCAGCCCCAGCATTTT
clone size: many
D gene: TRBD1
V gene: TRBV20-1
J gene: TRBJ1-5

CDR3 protein: CASSSTEYQETQYF
CDR3 DNA: TGTGCCAGCAGCTCCACAGAGTACCAAGAGACCCAGTACTTC
clone size: many
D gene: -
V gene: TRBV7-9
J gene: TRBJ2-5

CDR3 protein: CASTRRGSNSNYGYTF
CDR3 DNA: TGTGCCAGCACTCGGAGAGGAAGCAACTCTAACTATGGCTACACCTTC
clone size: -
D gene: -
V gene: TRBV10-3
J gene: TRBJ1-2

CDR3 protein: CASSSRTDRAGELFF
CDR3 DNA: TGTGCCAGTAGTTCCAGAACGGACAGGGCCGGGGAGCTGTTTTTT
clone size: -
D gene: TRBD1
V gene: TRBV19
J gene: TRBJ2-2

CDR3 protein: CASSPRLASLYEQYF
CDR3 DNA: TGTGCCAGCAGTCCCCGACTAGCGTCCCTCTACGAGCAGTACTTC
clone size: -
D gene: TRBD2
V gene: TRBV25-1
J gene: TRBJ2-7

CDR3 protein: CASSLWTANEQYF
CDR3 DNA: TGTGCCAGCAGCCTGTGGACGGCTAACGAGCAGTACTTC
clone size: many
D gene: -
V gene: TRBV11-2
J gene: TRBJ2-7

CDR3 protein: CASSSGLGGYTF
CDR3 DNA: TGTGCCAGCAGTTCTGGACTTGGAGGCTACACCTTC
clone size: few
D gene: -
V gene: TRBV10-3
J gene: TRBJ1-2

CDR3 protein: CAIMTGDSYEQYF
CDR3 DNA: TGTGCCATCATGACAGGAGATTCCTACGAGCAGTACTTC
clone size: few
D gene: -
V gene: TRBV10-3
J gene: TRBJ2-7

CDR3 protein: CASSQTGWGHEKLFF
CDR3 DNA: TGCGCCAGCAGCCAGACAGGTTGGGGGCACGAAAAACTGTTTTTT
clone size: few
D gene: -
V gene: TRBV4-1
J gene: TRBJ1-4

CDR3 protein: CASSQGFYGANTEAFF
CDR3 DNA: TGCGCCAGCAGCCAAGGGTTCTACGGAGCGAACACTGAAGCTTTCTTT
clone size: once
D gene: -
V gene: TRBV4-3
J gene: TRBJ1-1

CDR3 protein: CASIGVTVNTEAFF
CDR3 DNA: TGTGCCAGTATAGGAGTGACTGTGAACACTGAAGCTTTCTTT
clone size: -
D gene: -
V gene: TRBV19
J gene: TRBJ1-1

CDR3 protein: CASIHGANTEAFF
CDR3 DNA: TGTGCCAGCATCCACGGGGCGAACACTGAAGCTTTCTTT
clone size: -
D gene: -
V gene: TRBV7-9
J gene: TRBJ1-1

CDR3 protein: CARSFRAQVMTEAFF
CDR3 DNA: TGTGCCCGCAGCTTCCGAGCACAGGTCATGACTGAAGCTTTCTTT
clone size: -
D gene: -
V gene: TRBV11-2
J gene: TRBJ1-1

CDR3 protein: CASKGAGPREQYF
CDR3 DNA: TGTGCCAGTAAGGGGGCGGGTCCGCGGGAGCAGTACTTC
clone size: -
D gene: TRBD1
V gene: TRBV19
J gene: TRBJ2-7

CDR3 protein: CASSERVGGRASDTQYF
CDR3 DNA: TGTGCCAGCAGTGAGCGGGTAGGAGGGAGGGCCTCCGATACGCAGTATTTT
clone size: -
D gene: TRBD2
V gene: TRBV2
J gene: TRBJ2-3

CDR3 protein: CASSIQQETGIYEQYF
CDR3 DNA: TGTGCCAGTAGTATTCAACAGGAGACGGGGATCTACGAGCAGTACTTC
clone size: -
D gene: -
V gene: TRBV19
J gene: TRBJ2-7

CDR3 protein: CASSTRAGRNNSPLHF
CDR3 DNA: TGTGCCAGCAGCACCCGAGCGGGACGGAATAATTCACCCCTCCACTTT
clone size: -
D gene: -
V gene: TRBV7-2
J gene: TRBJ1-6

CDR3 protein: CASSLGLALSGELFF
CDR3 DNA: TGTGCCAGCAGCTTGGGGCTAGCTCTAAGCGGGGAGCTGTTTTTT
clone size: many
D gene: -
V gene: TRBV5-6
J gene: TRBJ2-2

CDR3 protein: CASSPFGWGGEAFF
CDR3 DNA: TGTGCCAGCAGCCCCTTCGGGTGGGGGGGTGAAGCTTTCTTT
clone size: -
D gene: -
V gene: TRBV7-2
J gene: TRBJ1-1

CDR3 protein: CASSLGQAAGTEAFF
CDR3 DNA: TGCGCCAGCAGCTTGGGACAGGCTGCTGGCACTGAAGCTTTCTTT
clone size: -
D gene: -
V gene: TRBV5-1
J gene: TRBJ1-1

CDR3 protein: CASSLGGRQGNTETFF
CDR3 DNA: TGTGCCAGCAGCTTAGGGGGGAGACAGGGAAATACTGAAACTTTCTTT
clone size: once
D gene: TRBD1
V gene: TRBV7-9
J gene: TRBJ1-1

CDR3 protein: CASSFRDREAGELFF
CDR3 DNA: TGCGCCAGCAGCTTTAGGGACAGGGAGGCCGGGGAGCTGTTTTTT
clone size: -
D gene: TRBD1
V gene: TRBV11-2
J gene: TRBJ2-2

CDR3 protein: CASTRVGQASGNTIYF
CDR3 DNA: TGTGCAAGCACCCGGGTAGGACAGGCCTCTGGAAACACCATATATTTT
clone size: few
D gene: TRBD1
V gene: TRBV7-9
J gene: TRBJ1-3

CDR3 protein: CASSRGLAPNTGELFF
CDR3 DNA: TGTGCCAGCAGTAGAGGACTAGCGCCGAACACCGGGGAGCTGTTTTTT
clone size: -
D gene: TRBD2
V gene: TRBV6-1
J gene: TRBJ2-2

CDR3 protein: CSAPRPGNTEAFF
CDR3 DNA: TGCAGTGCCCCCCGCCCCGGGAACACTGAAGCTTTCTTT
clone size: many
D gene: -
V gene: TRBV20-1
J gene: TRBJ1-1

CDR3 protein: CSAKDTRNQPQHF
CDR3 DNA: TGCAGTGCTAAGGACACCAGAAATCAGCCCCAGCATTTT
clone size: many
D gene: -
V gene: TRBV20-1
J gene: TRBJ1-5

CDR3 protein: CSARDGAGGAGTQYF
CDR3 DNA: TGCAGTGCTAGAGATGGGGCTGGGGGGGCCGGGACCCAGTACTTC
clone size: -
D gene: -
V gene: TRBV20-1
J gene: TRBJ2-5

CDR3 protein: CASSPPRGTAKLFF
CDR3 DNA: TGTGCCAGCAGCCCTCCCAGAGGGACAGCAAAACTGTTTTTT
clone size: few
D gene: TRBD1
V gene: TRBV11-2
J gene: TRBJ1-4

CDR3 protein: CSAPQAGFYEQYF
CDR3 DNA: TGCAGTGCTCCACAGGCAGGATTCTACGAGCAGTACTTC
clone size: many
D gene: -
V gene: TRBV20-1
J gene: TRBJ2-7

CDR3 protein: CASSLYRGNSGANVLTF
CDR3 DNA: TGTGCCAGCAGCTTGTACAGGGGGAACTCTGGGGCCAACGTCCTGACTTTC
clone size: -
D gene: TRBD1
V gene: TRBV7-9
J gene: TRBJ2-6

CDR3 protein: CASSSTGLESYEQYF
CDR3 DNA: TGTGCCAGTAGTTCGACAGGGCTAGAGTCCTACGAGCAGTACTTC
clone size: -
D gene: TRBD1
V gene: TRBV19
J gene: TRBJ2-7

CDR3 protein: CSVEKGLGEQFF
CDR3 DNA: TGCAGCGTTGAGAAAGGTCTTGGGGAGCAGTTCTTC
clone size: -
D gene: -
V gene: TRBV29-1
J gene: TRBJ2-1

CDR3 protein: CSVETVPYEQYF
CDR3 DNA: TGCAGCGTTGAGACTGTTCCCTACGAGCAGTACTTC
clone size: many
D gene: -
V gene: TRBV29-1
J gene: TRBJ2-7

CDR3 protein: CASSTRDRGNSEKLFF
CDR3 DNA: TGTGCCAGTAGTACCAGGGACAGGGGGAATTCCGAAAAACTGTTTTTT
clone size: few
D gene: TRBD1
V gene: TRBV19
J gene: TRBJ1-4

CDR3 protein: CATGGANYGYTF
CDR3 DNA: TGTGCCACAGGGGGGGCTAACTATGGCTACACCTTC
clone size: -
D gene: -
V gene: TRBV24-1
J gene: TRBJ1-2

CDR3 protein: CASSGNLKTEAFF
CDR3 DNA: TGTGCCAGCAGTGGCAATTTAAAAACTGAAGCTTTCTTT
clone size: -
D gene: -
V gene: TRBV25-1
J gene: TRBJ1-1

CDR3 protein: CASSPSPGPYEQYF
CDR3 DNA: TGCGCCAGCAGCCCTTCGCCGGGACCCTACGAGCAGTACTTC
clone size: few
D gene: -
V gene: TRBV4-3
J gene: TRBJ2-7

CDR3 protein: CASSLGGDNSPLHF
CDR3 DNA: TGTGCCAGCAGCTTAGGGGGGGATAATTCACCCCTCCACTTT
clone size: many
D gene: -
V gene: TRBV7-6
J gene: TRBJ1-6

CDR3 protein: CASSLQGQGPYEQYF
CDR3 DNA: TGTGCCAGCAGCTTACAGGGACAGGGGCCCTACGAGCAGTACTTC
clone size: -
D gene: TRBD1
V gene: TRBV7-9
J gene: TRBJ2-7

CDR3 protein: CATSDRDRGTSGFQETQYF
CDR3 DNA: TGTGCCACCAGTGACCGGGACAGAGGGACTAGCGGGTTCCAAGAGACCCAGTACTTC
clone size: -
D gene: TRBD2
V gene: TRBV24-1
J gene: TRBJ2-5

CDR3 protein: CATSSQGYGNQPQHF
CDR3 DNA: TGTGCCACCAGCAGCCAAGGGTACGGGAATCAGCCCCAGCATTTT
clone size: once
D gene: -
V gene: TRBV15
J gene: TRBJ1-5

CDR3 protein: CASSSPTNTEAFF
CDR3 DNA: TGTGCCAGCAGCTCCCCCACGAACACTGAAGCTTTCTTT
clone size: many
D gene: -
V gene: TRBV7-6
J gene: TRBJ1-1